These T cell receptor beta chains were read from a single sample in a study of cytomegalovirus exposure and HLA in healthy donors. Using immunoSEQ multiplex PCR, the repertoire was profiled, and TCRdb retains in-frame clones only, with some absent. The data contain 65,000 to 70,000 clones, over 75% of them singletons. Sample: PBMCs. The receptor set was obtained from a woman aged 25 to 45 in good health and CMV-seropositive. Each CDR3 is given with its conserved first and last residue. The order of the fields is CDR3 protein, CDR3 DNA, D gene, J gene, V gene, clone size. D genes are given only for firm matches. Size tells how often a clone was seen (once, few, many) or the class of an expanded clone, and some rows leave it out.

CDR3 protein: CASRLSGEPLTDTQYF; CDR3 DNA: TGCGCCAGCCGTCTGAGCGGGGAGCCTCTCACAGATACGCAGTATTTT; D gene: TRBD2; J gene: TRBJ2-3; V gene: TRBV5-1; clone size: .
CDR3 protein: CASSSGLAGPTDTQYF; CDR3 DNA: TGTGCCAGCAGTTCCGGACTAGCGGGTCCCACAGATACGCAGTATTTT; D gene: TRBD2; J gene: TRBJ2-3; V gene: TRBV6-5; clone size: .
CDR3 protein: CASSSETGGAFVGYTF; CDR3 DNA: TGTGCCAGCAGTTCCGAGACAGGGGGCGCTTTCGTTGGCTACACCTTC; D gene: TRBD1; J gene: TRBJ1-2; V gene: TRBV6-5; clone size: .
CDR3 protein: CASSPSISGVGNEHYGYTF; CDR3 DNA: TGTGCCAGCAGCCCCTCAATTTCGGGGGTAGGGAATGAGCACTATGGCTACACCTTC; D gene: .; J gene: TRBJ1-2; V gene: TRBV7-9; clone size: .
CDR3 protein: CASSLAGGKGYTF; CDR3 DNA: TGTGCCAGCAGCTTGGCAGGGGGGAAAGGCTACACCTTC; D gene: TRBD1; J gene: TRBJ1-2; V gene: TRBV7-9; clone size: .
CDR3 protein: CASSSGYQETQYF; CDR3 DNA: TGTGCCAGCAGCTCGGGTTACCAAGAGACCCAGTACTTC; D gene: .; J gene: TRBJ2-5; V gene: TRBV5-4; clone size: once
CDR3 protein: CASSLVATGAGELFF; CDR3 DNA: TGTGCCAGCAGCTTAGTGGCCACGGGGGCCGGGGAGCTGTTTTTT; D gene: .; J gene: TRBJ2-2; V gene: TRBV11-3; clone size: .
CDR3 protein: CASSQTSGISYEQYF; CDR3 DNA: TGTGCCAGCAGCCAAACTAGCGGGATCTCCTACGAGCAGTACTTC; D gene: TRBD2; J gene: TRBJ2-7; V gene: TRBV14; clone size: .
CDR3 protein: CASSSPRSPDTGNTEAFF; CDR3 DNA: TGTGCCAGCAGCTCCCCGAGATCCCCTGACACAGGGAACACTGAAGCTTTCTTT; D gene: .; J gene: TRBJ1-1; V gene: TRBV9; clone size: .
CDR3 protein: CASSHGLAELSTDTQYF; CDR3 DNA: TGTGCCAGCAGCCACGGACTAGCGGAACTAAGCACAGATACGCAGTATTTT; D gene: TRBD2; J gene: TRBJ2-3; V gene: TRBV4-2; clone size: .
CDR3 protein: CASSRGQQNYGYTF; CDR3 DNA: TGTGCCAGCAGCCGTGGACAGCAAAACTATGGCTACACCTTC; D gene: .; J gene: TRBJ1-2; V gene: TRBV4-2; clone size: .
CDR3 protein: CASSSTFSGANVLTF; CDR3 DNA: TGTGCCAGCAGCTCTACCTTCTCTGGGGCCAACGTCCTGACTTTC; D gene: .; J gene: TRBJ2-6; V gene: TRBV7-3; clone size: .
CDR3 protein: CASSGTGDQPQHF; CDR3 DNA: TGTGCCAGCAGCGGGACAGGGGATCAGCCCCAGCATTTT; D gene: TRBD1; J gene: TRBJ1-5; V gene: TRBV9; clone size: .
CDR3 protein: CASRPTGGEAEAFF; CDR3 DNA: TGTGCCAGCAGGCCGACAGGGGGCGAGGCTGAAGCTTTCTTT; D gene: TRBD1; J gene: TRBJ1-1; V gene: TRBV6-5; clone size: .
CDR3 protein: CATSSTGGWETQYF; CDR3 DNA: TGTGCCACCAGCAGCACAGGGGGATGGGAGACCCAGTACTTC; D gene: TRBD1; J gene: TRBJ2-5; V gene: TRBV15; clone size: .
CDR3 protein: CASTYSGDTQYF; CDR3 DNA: TGTGCCAGCACGTATTCAGGGGATACGCAGTATTTT; D gene: .; J gene: TRBJ2-3; V gene: TRBV6-1; clone size: .
CDR3 protein: CASSLETGAYEQYF; CDR3 DNA: TGTGCCAGCAGCTTAGAAACAGGCGCTTACGAGCAGTACTTC; D gene: .; J gene: TRBJ2-7; V gene: TRBV11-2; clone size: .
CDR3 protein: CASSHGGGGAEAFF; CDR3 DNA: TGTGCCAGCAGCCACGGAGGGGGGGGAGCTGAAGCTTTCTTT; D gene: .; J gene: TRBJ1-1; V gene: TRBV7-2; clone size: .
CDR3 protein: CASSRGVSYNEQFF; CDR3 DNA: TGTGCCAGCAGCCGCGGTGTGTCCTACAATGAGCAGTTCTTC; D gene: .; J gene: TRBJ2-1; V gene: TRBV28; clone size: .
CDR3 protein: CASSLGPGTQYF; CDR3 DNA: TGTGCCAGCAGCTTAGGGCCAGGGACCCAGTACTTC; D gene: .; J gene: TRBJ2-5; V gene: TRBV7-9; clone size: once
CDR3 protein: CASSYYPGRAINEQFF; CDR3 DNA: TGTGCCAGCAGTTACTACCCTGGCAGGGCTATCAATGAGCAGTTCTTC; D gene: .; J gene: TRBJ2-1; V gene: TRBV6-6; clone size: .
CDR3 protein: CASRRDRTSYEQYF; CDR3 DNA: TGTGCCAGCAGAAGAGACAGAACTTCCTACGAGCAGTACTTC; D gene: .; J gene: TRBJ2-7; V gene: TRBV28; clone size: .
CDR3 protein: CASSLEHRQETQYF; CDR3 DNA: TGTGCCAGCAGCTTGGAGCATAGACAAGAGACCCAGTACTTC; D gene: .; J gene: TRBJ2-5; V gene: TRBV5-6; clone size: .
CDR3 protein: CASSLSFRAARERSGELFF; CDR3 DNA: TGTGCCAGCAGCTTATCTTTTCGGGCGGCGCGGGAGAGGTCCGGGGAGCTGTTTTTT; D gene: TRBD2; J gene: TRBJ2-2; V gene: TRBV7-6; clone size: .